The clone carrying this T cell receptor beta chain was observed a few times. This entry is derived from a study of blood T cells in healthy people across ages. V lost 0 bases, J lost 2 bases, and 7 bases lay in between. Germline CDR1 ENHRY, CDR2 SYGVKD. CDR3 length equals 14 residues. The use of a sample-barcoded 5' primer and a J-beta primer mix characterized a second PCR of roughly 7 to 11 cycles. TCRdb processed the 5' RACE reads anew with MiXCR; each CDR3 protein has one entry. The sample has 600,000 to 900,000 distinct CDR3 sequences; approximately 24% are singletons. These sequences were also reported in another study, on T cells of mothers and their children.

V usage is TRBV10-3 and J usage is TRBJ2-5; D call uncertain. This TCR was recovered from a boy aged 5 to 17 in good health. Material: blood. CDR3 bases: TGTGCCATCAGTGAGTCGGACGGACAAGAGACCCAGTACTTC. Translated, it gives CAISESDGQETQYF.